The present T cell receptor beta chain was sequenced within a study of blood T cell repertoires in COVID-19. Whole-study context: The origin of the acute and convalescent COVID-19 samples was the United States, Italy and Spain. PBMCs, B-cell-depleted T cells, or T cells provided the cDNA or gDNA that made up the material.

This clone was counted between two and nine times. As originally analysed: The authors estimated nucleated cell counts from reference gene primer amplification. Clones were sequenced by immunoSEQ multiplex PCR, and TCRdb holds only the in-frame ones, with some missing. From that table come the V and J calls and clone size; the DNA was used to work out D and trimming. The sample holds around 86,000 clones, approximately 84% seen once. Germline assignment: CDR1 LGHDT and CDR2 YNNKEL (reference sequence). The CDR3 runs 16 residues. V was cut by 0 bases and J by 7 bases, with 16 bases left in between. The sample was peripheral blood. This clonotype was obtained from a human donor in a cohort sampled during active COVID-19. V usage is TRBV3-1 (or the pseudogene TRBV3-2) and J usage is TRBJ1-3; the D is unclear. The CDR3 here is CASSQDSVKGVNTIYF. The DNA for the CDR3 is TGTGCCAGCAGCCAAGATTCAGTGAAAGGAGTGAACACCATATATTTT.